This T cell receptor beta chain was recovered during a study of blood T cells in healthy people across ages. Regarding the study as a whole: Age advanced and TCR beta diversity per million T cells fell, roughly linearly. A strong correlation was found between TCR beta diversity and the percentage of naive T cells.

Using a J-beta primer mix together with a sample-barcoded 5' primer, a second PCR was run for roughly 7 to 12 cycles. Each CDR3 protein gets one entry after TCRdb re-called the 5' RACE reads with MiXCR. The sample has about 810,000 distinct CDR3 sequences; roughly 35% are singletons. This clonotype was observed a handful of times. No antigen is known for it. This CDR3 has 15 amino acids. The germline CDR1 and CDR2 sequences are MGHRA and YSYEKL. The V end lost 0 bases, the J end lost 1 base, and 7 bases lay between the germline ends. The V gene is TRBV4-1, the J gene TRBJ2-4; D is undetermined. What was sequenced was blood. This TCR was sampled from a young man in good health. Here the CDR3 DNA reads TGCGCCAGCAGCCAAGAAAGTCTGGCCAAAAACATTCAGTACTTC. Residues: CASSQESLAKNIQYF.